Presented here are 21 T cell receptor beta chains from one specimen sequenced in a study of cytomegalovirus exposure and HLA in healthy donors. The PCR used 60 Vbeta and 13 Jbeta primers. Sequencing used immunoSEQ multiplex PCR; TCRdb keeps in-frame clones, though not all of them. The data contain some 190,000 clones, roughly 77% of them singletons. Sequencing was performed on PBMCs. The receptors shown here come from a woman aged 30 to 39 in good health and CMV-seropositive.

This clone appeared a few times. V usage is TRBV7-6 and J usage is TRBJ2-5; 12 nucleotides agree with TRBD2. The CDR3 is 15 residues long. V shed 2 bases, J shed 3 bases, and the junction held 1 base outside the gene matches. CDR1 and CDR2 (germline): SGHVS, FNYEAQ. CDR3 in DNA: TGTGCCAGCAGCTTACGGACTAGCGGGGAAGAGACCCAGTACTTC. Protein: CASSLRTSGEETQYF.

This clone has just a few counts. J is TRBJ1-4 and V is TRBV4-1; TRBD1 aligns across 8 bases. This CDR3 is built from 20 residues. The ends lost 1 base at V and 7 bases at J; junction bases unmatched: 20. Germline assignment: CDR1 MGHRA and CDR2 YSYEKL. The DNA of the CDR3 is TGCGCCAGCAGCCAAGGACCACCCGGGACAGGAACCGAACGGGGTGAAAAACTGTTTTTT. This codes for CASSQGPPGTGTERGEKLFF.

This clone has just a few counts. The J gene is TRBJ2-7, the V gene TRBV5-1, with D perhaps matching TRBD1 (6 bases). The CDR3 loop spans 12 amino acids. The V end was cut by 3 bases, the J end by 5 bases, with 9 bases between. Per the germline V gene, CDR1 is SGHRS and CDR2 is YFSETQ. CDR3 amino acids: CASSYDRNEQYF. As DNA, the CDR3 is TGCGCCAGCAGCTACGACAGGAACGAGCAGTACTTC.

The chain couples TRBV2 to TRBJ2-7; TRBD2 is a possible D gene (5 bases). Germline values: CDR1 SNHLY, CDR2 FYNNEI. Deletions cut 10 bases from V and 0 bases from J, with 13 bases between. This CDR3 is 13 amino acids long. In DNA form, the CDR3 reads TGTGCCACGAGGAGGACCTTCTCCTACGAGCAGTACTTC. Amino acids: CATRRTFSYEQYF. Full variable domain (rest looked up from reference TRBV2 and TRBJ2-7): EPEVTQTPSHQVTQMGQEVILRCVPISNHLYFYWYRQILGQKVEFLVSFYNNEISEKSEIFDDQFSVERPDGSNFTLKIRSTKLEDSAMYFCATRRTFSYEQYFGPGTRLTVT.

The chain uses TRBV27 and TRBJ2-5; tentatively, D is TRBD1 (6 bases). The V gene lost 7 bases and the J gene lost 2 bases, with 11 bases spanning the gap. CDR1 MNHEY and CDR2 SMNVEV come from the germline V gene (reference sequence). There are 13 residues in the CDR3. The DNA for the CDR3 is TGTGCCAGCAAATCTGGACAGCAAGAGACCCAGTACTTC. Translation gives CASKSGQQETQYF.

This rearrangement joins TRBV5-1 to TRBJ2-3, with D possibly being TRBD2 (5 bases). The CDR3 consists of 11 residues. V was trimmed by 4 bases and J by 7 bases, leaving 7 bases between them. Germline V gives CDR1 SGHRS, CDR2 YFSETQ. The DNA for the CDR3 is TGCGCCAGCAGCACTAGTAATACGCAGTATTTT. Its protein is CASSTSNTQYF.

The chain recombines TRBV4-3 with TRBJ2-3; the D gene is possibly TRBD1 (5 bases). CDR3 size: 16 residues. V was pared by 1 base and J by 4 bases, with 15 bases between. The V gene's germline CDR1 is LGHNA and CDR2 YSLEER. The CDR3 region is CASSQVWQGGADTQYF. In DNA form, the CDR3 reads TGCGCCAGCAGCCAAGTCTGGCAGGGCGGCGCAGATACGCAGTATTTT.

This clone appeared once. V gene TRBV4-1 combines with J gene TRBJ2-3; 7 positions match TRBD1. V dropped 4 bases and J dropped 3; count of bases not matched to a gene: 10. The CDR3 extends over 16 amino acids. The germline CDR1 and CDR2 sequences are MGHRA and YSYEKL. The CDR3 is CASSPQETGLTDTQYF. DNA of the CDR3: TGCGCCAGCAGCCCACAGGAGACAGGGCTTACAGATACGCAGTATTTT.

The chain carries TRBV7-9 and TRBJ2-3, with TRBD2 as a possible D gene (5 bases). CDR1 and CDR2 from the germline V gene are SEHNR and FQNEAQ (reference sequence). The CDR3 loop spans 15 amino acids. The V end lost 3 bases, the J end lost 4 bases, and 14 bases lay between the germline ends. The CDR3 bases are TGTGCCAGCAGCTTGGACTTAGCGACCGCAGATACGCAGTATTTT. It yields the protein CASSLDLATADTQYF.

The chain has TRBV9 and TRBJ2-7; 7 bases map to TRBD1. Germline V gene data show CDR1 as SGDLS and CDR2 as YYNGEE. The junction had 7 bases not matched to a gene; V was cut back by 4 bases and J by 3 bases. The CDR3 sequence is 14 residues long. The CDR3 DNA is TGTGCCAGCAGCCCGCGACAGGGTCTCTACGAGCAGTACTTC. Translated, it gives CASSPRQGLYEQYF.

The V gene is TRBV6-1, the J gene TRBJ2-3; 7 nucleotides align to TRBD2. V shed 6 bases and J 2 bases; nucleotides not matched to a gene: 11. The CDR3 extends over 16 amino acids. Germline assignment: CDR1 MNHNS and CDR2 SASEGT. The CDR3 bases are TGTGCCAGCAGGGAATTCAGCGGGAAATTCACAGATACGCAGTATTTT. Translated, it gives CASREFSGKFTDTQYF.

The chain links TRBV4-1 to TRBJ1-2; no definite D call. This CDR3 contains 16 residues. Germline V gives CDR1 MGHRA, CDR2 YSYEKL. Trimming removed 0 bases from V and 4 bases from J, with 15 bases in between. The CDR3 DNA follows: TGCGCCAGCAGCCAAGAGGGCCTCTCCGGTAGCTATGGCTACACCTTC. Its translation is CASSQEGLSGSYGYTF.

The chain joins TRBV6-5 to TRBJ2-1, with 12 bases fitting TRBD1. Looked up from germline, CDR1 is MNHEY and CDR2 is SVGAGI. Losses at the gene ends were 4 bases for V and 8 bases for J; bases not matched to a gene: 6. The CDR3 has 15 residues. The CDR3 DNA is TGTGCCAGCAGTTCCCGGGACAGGGGGCGCGATGAGCAGTTCTTC. Translating it yields CASSSRDRGRDEQFF.

This sequence joins TRBV4-3 and TRBJ2-3, with a tentative D call TRBD2 (5 bases). Germline lookup yields CDR1 LGHNA and CDR2 YSLEER. The CDR3 extends over 12 amino acids. V was clipped by 2 bases and J by 9 bases, with 9 bases between them. DNA of the CDR3: TGCGCCAGCAGCCAAACTAGTCACACGCAGTATTTT. Translating gives CASSQTSHTQYF.

The chain joins TRBV5-4 to TRBJ1-1; TRBD1 might be the D (6 bases). The CDR3 length is 16 residues. With 0 bases removed from V and 7 bases from J, the gap between germline ends came to 19 bases. Germline V lookup: CDR1 SGHNT, CDR2 YYREEE (reference sequence). The CDR3 coding sequence is TGTGCCAGCAGCTTGGGCTCCAGGGGCCGCTTGGTTGAAGCTTTCTTT. The encoded protein is CASSLGSRGRLVEAFF.

This chain joins TRBV9 and TRBJ2-3; no clear D gene. The CDR3 extends over 15 amino acids. CDR1 SGDLS and CDR2 YYNGEE come from the germline V gene. The germline V and J ends were trimmed by 0 bases and 2 bases, with 10 bases remaining between them. This CDR3 reads CASSVVGGFTDTQYF. CDR3 sequence (DNA): TGTGCCAGCAGCGTAGTCGGCGGATTCACAGATACGCAGTATTTT. The complete variable domain, with remaining parts taken from reference TRBV9 and TRBJ2-3, reads DSGVTQTPKHLITATGQRVTLRCSPRSGDLSVYWYQQSLDQGLQFLIQYYNGEERAKGNILERFSAQQFPDLHSELNLSSLELGDSALYFCASSVVGGFTDTQYFGPGTRLTVL.

This rearrangement joins TRBV6-6 to TRBJ1-2; D gene uncertain. Trimming removed 0 bases at V and 4 bases at J, with 12 bases between. CDR1 and CDR2 from the germline V gene are MNHNY and SVGAGI (reference sequence). The CDR3 length is 15 residues. CDR3 DNA sequence: TGTGCCAGCAGTTACTCGAACTGGCAGGCCTATGGCTACACCTTC. This encodes CASSYSNWQAYGYTF.

V usage is TRBV15 and J usage is TRBJ1-4; 7 bases line up with TRBD1. CDR3 length: 16 amino acids. Germline V gives CDR1 LNHNV, CDR2 YYDKDF (reference sequence). Trimming cost V 6 bases and J 3 bases; bases outside gene matches: 10. CDR3 sequence: CATRKQGKIANEKLFF. CDR3 nucleotide sequence: TGTGCCACCAGGAAACAGGGGAAAATAGCTAATGAAAAACTGTTTTTT.

CDR3 nucleotide sequence: TGTGCCAGCAGCTTAACGGGGGGAGTGTGGGAGACCCAGTACTTC. This sequence encodes CASSLTGGVWETQYF. The chain recombines TRBV11-3 with TRBJ2-5; 7 nucleotides line up with TRBD2. CDR3 length: 15 amino acids. Germline V gives CDR1 SGHNT, CDR2 YENEEA. The junction had 8 bases not matched to a gene; V was cut back by 2 bases and J by 5 bases.

The rearrangement uses TRBV27 and TRBJ1-5; the match to TRBD1 covers 8 bases. CDR3 length: 17 residues. V lost 4 bases to trimming and J lost 6 bases; unmatched junction nucleotides: 14. From germline, CDR1 is MNHEY and CDR2 SMNVEV (reference sequence). As DNA, the CDR3 is TGTGCCAGCAGTTCGAGATCGCCAGGGGGCGGGGGTCAGCCCCAGCATTTT. It specifies CASSSRSPGGGGQPQHF.

Only one count was recorded for this clone. The V call is TRBV6-5, the J call TRBJ2-1, with TRBD2 identical over 7 bases. The V and J ends lost 6 bases and 0 bases, in that order; junction bases with no gene match: 5. CDR1 and CDR2 (germline): MNHEY, SVGAGI. The CDR3 has 15 amino acids. The CDR3 region has the DNA TGTGCCAGCAGAGAGCGGGGAAGCTCCTACAATGAGCAGTTCTTC. Translation: CASRERGSSYNEQFF.